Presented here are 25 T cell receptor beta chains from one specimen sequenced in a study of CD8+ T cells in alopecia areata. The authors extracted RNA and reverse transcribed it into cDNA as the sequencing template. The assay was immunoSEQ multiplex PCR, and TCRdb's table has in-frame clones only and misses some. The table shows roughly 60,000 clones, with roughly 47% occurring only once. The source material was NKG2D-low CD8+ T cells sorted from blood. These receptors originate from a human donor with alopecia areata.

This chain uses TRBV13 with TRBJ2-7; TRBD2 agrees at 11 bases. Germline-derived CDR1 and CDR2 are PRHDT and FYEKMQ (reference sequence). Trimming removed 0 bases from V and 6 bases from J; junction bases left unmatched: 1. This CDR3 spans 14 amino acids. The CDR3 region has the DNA TGTGCCAGCAGCTTAGGGCTAGCGGGAGGCGAGCAGTACTTC. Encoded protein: CASSLGLAGGEQYF.

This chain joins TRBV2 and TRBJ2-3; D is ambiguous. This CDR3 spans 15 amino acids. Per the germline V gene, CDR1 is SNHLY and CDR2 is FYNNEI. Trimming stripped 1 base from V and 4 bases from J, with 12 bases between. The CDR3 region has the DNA TGTGCCAGCAGTGAAGGAACAAGTACTGCAGATACGCAGTATTTT. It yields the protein CASSEGTSTADTQYF.

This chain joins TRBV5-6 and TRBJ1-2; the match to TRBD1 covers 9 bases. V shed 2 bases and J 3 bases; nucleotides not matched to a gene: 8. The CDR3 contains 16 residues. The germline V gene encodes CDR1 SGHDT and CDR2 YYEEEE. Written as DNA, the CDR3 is TGTGCCAGCAGCTTCCCCGAACAGGGGGCGGACTATGGCTACACCTTC. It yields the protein CASSFPEQGADYGYTF. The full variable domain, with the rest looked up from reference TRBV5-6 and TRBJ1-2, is DAGVTQSPTHLIKTRGQQVTLRCSPKSGHDTVSWYQQALGQGPQFIFQYYEEEERQRGNFPDRFSGHQFPNYSSELNVNALLLGDSALYLCASSFPEQGADYGYTFGSGTRLTVV.

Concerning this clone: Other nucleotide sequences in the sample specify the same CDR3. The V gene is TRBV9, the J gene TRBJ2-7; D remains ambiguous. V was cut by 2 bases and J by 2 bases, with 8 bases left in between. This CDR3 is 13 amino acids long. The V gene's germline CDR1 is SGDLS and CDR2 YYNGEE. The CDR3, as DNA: TGTGCCAGCAGCGTGGGAACTACCTACGAGCAGTACTTC. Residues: CASSVGTTYEQYF.

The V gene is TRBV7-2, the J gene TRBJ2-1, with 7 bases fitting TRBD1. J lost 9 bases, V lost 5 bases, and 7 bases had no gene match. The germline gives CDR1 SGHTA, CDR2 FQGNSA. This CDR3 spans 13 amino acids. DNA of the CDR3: TGTGCCAGCAGCATCGACAGGGCGGGTGAGCAGTTCTTC. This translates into CASSIDRAGEQFF.

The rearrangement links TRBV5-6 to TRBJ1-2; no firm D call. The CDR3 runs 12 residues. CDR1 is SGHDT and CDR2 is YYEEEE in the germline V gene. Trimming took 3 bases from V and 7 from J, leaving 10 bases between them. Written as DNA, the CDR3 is TGTGCCAGCAGCTGGGGTGGCATTGGCTACACCTTC. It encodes CASSWGGIGYTF.

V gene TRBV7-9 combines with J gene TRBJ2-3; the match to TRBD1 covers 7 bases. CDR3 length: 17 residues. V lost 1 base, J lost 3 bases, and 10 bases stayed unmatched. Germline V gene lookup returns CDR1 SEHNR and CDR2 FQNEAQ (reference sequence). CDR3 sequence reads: CASSLGGAGGLTDTQYF. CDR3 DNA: TGTGCCAGCAGCTTAGGAGGGGCAGGGGGTTTGACAGATACGCAGTATTTT.

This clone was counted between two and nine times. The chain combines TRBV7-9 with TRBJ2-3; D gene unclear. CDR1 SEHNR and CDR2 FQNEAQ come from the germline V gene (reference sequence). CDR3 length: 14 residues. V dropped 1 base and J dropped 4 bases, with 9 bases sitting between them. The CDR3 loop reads CASSLVGWADTQYF. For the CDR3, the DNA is TGTGCCAGCAGCTTAGTGGGTTGGGCAGATACGCAGTATTTT.

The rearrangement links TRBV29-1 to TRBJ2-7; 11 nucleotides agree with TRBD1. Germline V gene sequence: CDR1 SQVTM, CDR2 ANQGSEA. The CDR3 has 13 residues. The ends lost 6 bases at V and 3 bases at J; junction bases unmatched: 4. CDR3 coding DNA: TGCAGCGTGGGGACAGGGGGGATCTACGAGCAGTACTTC. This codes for CSVGTGGIYEQYF.

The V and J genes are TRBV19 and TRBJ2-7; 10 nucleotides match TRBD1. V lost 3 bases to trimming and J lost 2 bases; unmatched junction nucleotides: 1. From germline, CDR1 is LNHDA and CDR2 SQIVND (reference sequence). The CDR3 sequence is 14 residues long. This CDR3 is CASSIGQGAYEQYF. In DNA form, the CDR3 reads TGTGCCAGTAGTATCGGACAGGGGGCCTACGAGCAGTACTTC.

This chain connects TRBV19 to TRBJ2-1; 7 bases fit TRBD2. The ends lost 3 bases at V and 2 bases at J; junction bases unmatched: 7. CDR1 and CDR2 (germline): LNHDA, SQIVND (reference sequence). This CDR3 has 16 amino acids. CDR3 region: CASSMVGAGAYNEQFF. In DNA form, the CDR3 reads TGTGCCAGTAGTATGGTCGGGGCGGGAGCCTACAATGAGCAGTTCTTC.

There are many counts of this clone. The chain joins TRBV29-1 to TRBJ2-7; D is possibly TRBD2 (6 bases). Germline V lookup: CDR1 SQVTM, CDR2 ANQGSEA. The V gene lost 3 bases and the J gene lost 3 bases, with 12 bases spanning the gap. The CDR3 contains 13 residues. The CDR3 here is CSVERQGGYEQYF. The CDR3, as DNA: TGCAGCGTTGAGAGGCAGGGAGGCTACGAGCAGTACTTC.

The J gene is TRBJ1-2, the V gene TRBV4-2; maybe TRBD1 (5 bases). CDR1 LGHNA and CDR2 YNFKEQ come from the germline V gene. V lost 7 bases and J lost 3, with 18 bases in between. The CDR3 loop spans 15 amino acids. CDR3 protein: CASTEGPIWDYGYTF. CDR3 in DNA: TGTGCCAGCACCGAGGGGCCTATCTGGGACTATGGCTACACCTTC.

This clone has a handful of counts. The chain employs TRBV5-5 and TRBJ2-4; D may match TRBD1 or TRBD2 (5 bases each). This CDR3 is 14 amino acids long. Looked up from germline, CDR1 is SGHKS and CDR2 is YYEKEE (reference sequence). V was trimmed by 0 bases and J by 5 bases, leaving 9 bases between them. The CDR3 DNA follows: TGTGCCAGCAGCTTGGAGCCGGGGCAAAACATTCAGTACTTC. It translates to CASSLEPGQNIQYF.

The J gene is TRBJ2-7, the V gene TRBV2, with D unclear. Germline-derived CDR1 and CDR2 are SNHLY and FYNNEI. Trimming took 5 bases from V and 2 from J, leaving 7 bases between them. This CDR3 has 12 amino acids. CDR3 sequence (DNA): TGTGCCAGCAGTAACAGAACCTACGAGCAGTACTTC. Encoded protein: CASSNRTYEQYF.

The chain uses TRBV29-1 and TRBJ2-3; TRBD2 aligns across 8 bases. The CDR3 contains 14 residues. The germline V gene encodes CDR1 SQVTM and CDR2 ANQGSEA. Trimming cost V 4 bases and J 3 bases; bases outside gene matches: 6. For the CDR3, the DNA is TGCAGCGTTGCCAGCGGGGGATTTACAGATACGCAGTATTTT. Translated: CSVASGGFTDTQYF.

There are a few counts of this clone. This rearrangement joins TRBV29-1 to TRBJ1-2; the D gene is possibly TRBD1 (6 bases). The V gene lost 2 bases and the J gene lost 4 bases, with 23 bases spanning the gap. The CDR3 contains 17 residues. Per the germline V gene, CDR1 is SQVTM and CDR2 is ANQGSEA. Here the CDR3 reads CSVEYGRDKQGLYGYTF. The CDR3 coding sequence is TGCAGCGTTGAATACGGTAGAGATAAACAGGGACTCTATGGCTACACCTTC.

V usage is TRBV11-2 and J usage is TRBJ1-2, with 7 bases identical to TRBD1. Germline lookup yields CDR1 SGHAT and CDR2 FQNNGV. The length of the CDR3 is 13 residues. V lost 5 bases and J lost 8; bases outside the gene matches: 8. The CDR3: CASSQATGRGYTF. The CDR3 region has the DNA TGTGCCAGCAGCCAGGCGACAGGGCGAGGCTACACCTTC.

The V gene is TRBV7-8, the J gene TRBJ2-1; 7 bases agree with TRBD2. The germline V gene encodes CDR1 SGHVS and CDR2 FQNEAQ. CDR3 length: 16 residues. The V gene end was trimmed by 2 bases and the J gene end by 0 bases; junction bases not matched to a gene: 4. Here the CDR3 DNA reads TGTGCCAGCAGCTTAATCCTAGCGGACTCCTACAATGAGCAGTTCTTC. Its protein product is CASSLILADSYNEQFF.

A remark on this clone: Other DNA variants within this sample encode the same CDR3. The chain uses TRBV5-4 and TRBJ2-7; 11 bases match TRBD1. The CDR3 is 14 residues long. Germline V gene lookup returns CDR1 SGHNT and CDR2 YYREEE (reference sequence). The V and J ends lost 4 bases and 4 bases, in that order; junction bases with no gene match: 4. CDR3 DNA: TGTGCCAGCAGCCCGGGACAGGGGGGATACGAGCAGTACTTC. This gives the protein CASSPGQGGYEQYF.

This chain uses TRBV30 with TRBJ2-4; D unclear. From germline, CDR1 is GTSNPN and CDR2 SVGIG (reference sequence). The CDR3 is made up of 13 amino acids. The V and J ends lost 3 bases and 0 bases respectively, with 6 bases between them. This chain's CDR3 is CAWSVGAKNIQYF. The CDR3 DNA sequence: TGTGCCTGGAGCGTGGGAGCCAAAAACATTCAGTACTTC.

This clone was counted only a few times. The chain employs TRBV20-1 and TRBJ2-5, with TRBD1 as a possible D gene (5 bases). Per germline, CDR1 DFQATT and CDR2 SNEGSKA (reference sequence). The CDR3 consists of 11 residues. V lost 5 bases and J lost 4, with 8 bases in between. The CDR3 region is CSAPGIETQYF. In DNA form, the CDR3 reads TGCAGTGCTCCAGGGATAGAGACCCAGTACTTC.

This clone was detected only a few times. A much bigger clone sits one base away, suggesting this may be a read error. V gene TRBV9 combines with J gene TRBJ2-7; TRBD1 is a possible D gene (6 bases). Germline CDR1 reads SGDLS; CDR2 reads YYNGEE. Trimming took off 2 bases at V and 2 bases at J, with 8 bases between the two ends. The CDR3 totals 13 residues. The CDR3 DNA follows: TGTGCCAGCAGCGTCGGACAGACCTACGAGCAGTACTTC. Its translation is CASSVGQTYEQYF.

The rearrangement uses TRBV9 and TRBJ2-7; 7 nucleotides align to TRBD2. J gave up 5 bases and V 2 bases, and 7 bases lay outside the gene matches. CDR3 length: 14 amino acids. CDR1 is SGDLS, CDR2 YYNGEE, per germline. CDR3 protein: CASSVGGSNNEQYF. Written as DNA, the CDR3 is TGTGCCAGCAGCGTTGGCGGGAGTAATAACGAGCAGTACTTC.

CDR3 protein: CASSFWGSGANVLTF. In DNA form, the CDR3 reads TGTGCCAGCAGCTTCTGGGGATCAGGGGCCAACGTCCTGACTTTC. The chain joins TRBV7-2 to TRBJ2-6; no clear D. CDR3 length equals 15 residues. Deletions cut 3 bases from V and 4 bases from J, with 10 bases between. In germline, CDR1 is SGHTA, CDR2 FQGNSA.